This T cell receptor beta chain came from a study of blood T cell repertoires in COVID-19. This CDR3 comprises 18 residues. Germline CDR1 reads MNHEY; CDR2 reads SVGEGT. The ends lost 2 bases at V and 6 bases at J; junction bases unmatched: 13. Original methodology: Using reference gene primer amplification, nucleated cell counts were estimated. Using immunoSEQ multiplex PCR, the repertoire was profiled, and TCRdb retains in-frame clones only, with some absent. The V and J calls and clone size are taken from that table; D and trimming were inferred from the DNA. The sample records approximately 150,000 clones, approximately 78% being singletons.

The sample comprised peripheral blood. This TCR derives from a human donor in a cohort sampled during active COVID-19. V gene TRBV6-2 or TRBV6-3 combines with J gene TRBJ1-5, with 10 bases that match TRBD1. The CDR3 coding sequence is TGTGCCAGCAGTTACGGGACAGGGGAGGGCAAGCGTGGTCAGCCCCAGCATTTT. Amino acids: CASSYGTGEGKRGQPQHF.